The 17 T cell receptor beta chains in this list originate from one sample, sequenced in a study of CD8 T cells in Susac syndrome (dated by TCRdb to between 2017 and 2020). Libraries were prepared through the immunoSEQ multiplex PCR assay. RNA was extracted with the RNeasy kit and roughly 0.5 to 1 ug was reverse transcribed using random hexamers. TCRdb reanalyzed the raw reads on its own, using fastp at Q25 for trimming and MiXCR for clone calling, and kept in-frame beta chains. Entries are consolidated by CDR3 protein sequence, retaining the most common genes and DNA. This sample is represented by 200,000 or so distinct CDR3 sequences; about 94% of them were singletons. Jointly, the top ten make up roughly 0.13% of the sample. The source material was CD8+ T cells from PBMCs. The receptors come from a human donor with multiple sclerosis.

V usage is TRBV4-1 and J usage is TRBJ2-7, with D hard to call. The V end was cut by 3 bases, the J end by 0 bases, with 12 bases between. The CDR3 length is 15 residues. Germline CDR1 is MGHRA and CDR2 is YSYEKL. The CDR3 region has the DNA TGCGCCAGCAGCCAGACTGGCGGCAGCTCCTACGAGCAGTACTTC. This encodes CASSQTGGSSYEQYF.

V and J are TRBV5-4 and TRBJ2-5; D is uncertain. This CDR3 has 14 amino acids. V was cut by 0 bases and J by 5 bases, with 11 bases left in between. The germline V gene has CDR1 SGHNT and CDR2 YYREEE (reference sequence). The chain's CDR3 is CASSLGGSLETQYF. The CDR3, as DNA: TGTGCCAGCAGCTTGGGAGGCAGTCTGGAGACCCAGTACTTC.

The CDR3 reads CATSDLGRGNTDTQYF. The DNA of the CDR3 is TGTGCCACCAGTGACCTCGGAAGGGGTAACACAGATACGCAGTATTTT. The chain employs TRBV24-1 and TRBJ2-3; D may be TRBD1 (5 bases). This CDR3 spans 16 amino acids. Germline-derived CDR1 and CDR2 are KGHDR and SFDVKD. Trimming removed 4 bases at V and 2 bases at J, with 15 bases between.

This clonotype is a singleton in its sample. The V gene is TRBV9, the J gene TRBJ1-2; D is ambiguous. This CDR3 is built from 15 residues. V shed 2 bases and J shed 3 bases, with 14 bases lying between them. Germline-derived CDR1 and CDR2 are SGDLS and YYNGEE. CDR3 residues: CASSVAPEKHYGYTF. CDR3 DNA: TGTGCCAGCAGCGTTGCGCCCGAGAAGCACTATGGCTACACCTTC.

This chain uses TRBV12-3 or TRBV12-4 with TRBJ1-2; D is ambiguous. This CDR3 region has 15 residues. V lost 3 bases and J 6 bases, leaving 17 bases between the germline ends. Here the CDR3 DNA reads TGTGCCAGCAGTTTTAATGGGGTTCGGCTAGATGGCTACACCTTC. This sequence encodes CASSFNGVRLDGYTF.

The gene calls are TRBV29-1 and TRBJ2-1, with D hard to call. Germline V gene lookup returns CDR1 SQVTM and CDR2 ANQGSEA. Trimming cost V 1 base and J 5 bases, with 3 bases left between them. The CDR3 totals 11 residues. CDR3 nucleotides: TGCAGCGTTGAAGTCGACAATGAGCAGTTCTTC. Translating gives CSVEVDNEQFF.

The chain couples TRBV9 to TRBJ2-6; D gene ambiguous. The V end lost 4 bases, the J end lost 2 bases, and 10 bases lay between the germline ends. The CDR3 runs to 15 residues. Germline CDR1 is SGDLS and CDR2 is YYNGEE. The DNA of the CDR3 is TGTGCCAGCAGCCCGAGGACCACTGGGGCCAACGTCCTGACTTTC. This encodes CASSPRTTGANVLTF.

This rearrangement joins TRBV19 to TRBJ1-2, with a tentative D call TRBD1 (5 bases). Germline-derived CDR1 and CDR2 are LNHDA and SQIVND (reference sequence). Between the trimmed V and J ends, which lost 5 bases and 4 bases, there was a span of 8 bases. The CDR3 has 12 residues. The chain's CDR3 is CASSGALYGYTF. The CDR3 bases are TGTGCCAGTAGTGGGGCACTCTATGGCTACACCTTC.

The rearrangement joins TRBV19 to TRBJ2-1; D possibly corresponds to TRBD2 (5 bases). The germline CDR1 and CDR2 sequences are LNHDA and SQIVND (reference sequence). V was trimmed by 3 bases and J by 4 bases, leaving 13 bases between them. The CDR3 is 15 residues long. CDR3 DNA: TGTGCCAGTAGTATGACGGGAACGGGGTACAATGAGCAGTTCTTC. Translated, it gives CASSMTGTGYNEQFF. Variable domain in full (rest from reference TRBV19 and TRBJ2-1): DGGITQSPKYLFRKEGQNVTLSCEQNLNHDAMYWYRQDPGQGLRLIYYSQIVNDFQKGDIAEGYSVSREKKESFPLTVTSAQKNPTAFYLCASSMTGTGYNEQFFGPGTRLTVL.

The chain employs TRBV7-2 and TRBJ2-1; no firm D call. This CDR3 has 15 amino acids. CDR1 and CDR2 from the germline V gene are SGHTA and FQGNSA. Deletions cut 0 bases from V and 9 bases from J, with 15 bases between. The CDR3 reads CASSLALIDRREQFF. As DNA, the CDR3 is TGTGCCAGCAGCTTAGCGCTTATAGATCGGCGTGAGCAGTTCTTC.

CDR3 nucleotide sequence: TGTGCCAGCAGCTTAGCCCCGGGACGCACAAACTATGGCTACACCTTC. Translating it yields CASSLAPGRTNYGYTF. The V gene is TRBV7-9, the J gene TRBJ1-2; D is perhaps TRBD1 (5 bases). V was shortened by 0 bases and J by 2 bases, with 13 bases between the two germline ends. The CDR3 has 16 amino acids. The germline V gene encodes CDR1 SEHNR and CDR2 FQNEAQ (reference sequence).

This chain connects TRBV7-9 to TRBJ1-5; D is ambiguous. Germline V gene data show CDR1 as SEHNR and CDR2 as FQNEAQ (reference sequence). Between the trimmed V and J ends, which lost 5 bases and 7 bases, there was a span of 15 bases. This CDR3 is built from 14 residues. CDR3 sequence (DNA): TGTGCCAGCAGCGACGACACCGCGGGGCAGCCCCAGCATTTT. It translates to CASSDDTAGQPQHF.

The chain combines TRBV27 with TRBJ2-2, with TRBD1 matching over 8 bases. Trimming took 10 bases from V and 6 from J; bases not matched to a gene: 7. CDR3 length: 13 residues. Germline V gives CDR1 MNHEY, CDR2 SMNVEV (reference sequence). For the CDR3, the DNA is TGTGCCACCGGACAGGGTTGGTCCGGGGAGCTGTTTTTT. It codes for CATGQGWSGELFF.

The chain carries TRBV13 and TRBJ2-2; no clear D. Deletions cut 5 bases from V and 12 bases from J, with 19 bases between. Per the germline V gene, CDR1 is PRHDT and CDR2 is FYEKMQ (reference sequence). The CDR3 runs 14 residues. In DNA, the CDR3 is TGTGCCAGCAGCCCTAAGGGCCAGACTCATCAGCTGTTTTTT. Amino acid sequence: CASSPKGQTHQLFF.

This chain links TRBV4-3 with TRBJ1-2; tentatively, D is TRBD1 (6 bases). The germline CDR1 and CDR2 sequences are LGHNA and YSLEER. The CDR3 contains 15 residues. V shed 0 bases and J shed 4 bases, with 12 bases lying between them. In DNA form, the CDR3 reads TGCGCCAGCAGCCAAGACCGGACAGATTCCTATGGCTACACCTTC. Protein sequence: CASSQDRTDSYGYTF.

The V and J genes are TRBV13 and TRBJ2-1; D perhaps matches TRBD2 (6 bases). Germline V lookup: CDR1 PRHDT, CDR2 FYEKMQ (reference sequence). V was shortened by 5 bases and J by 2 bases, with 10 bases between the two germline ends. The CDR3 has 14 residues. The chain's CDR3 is CASSPGLTYNEQFF. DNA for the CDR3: TGTGCCAGCAGCCCGGGACTTACCTACAATGAGCAGTTCTTC.

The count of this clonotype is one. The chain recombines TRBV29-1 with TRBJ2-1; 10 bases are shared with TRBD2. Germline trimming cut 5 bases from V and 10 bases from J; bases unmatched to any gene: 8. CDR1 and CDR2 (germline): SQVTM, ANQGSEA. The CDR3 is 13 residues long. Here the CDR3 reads CSVPSGLAPEQFF. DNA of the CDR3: TGCAGCGTTCCCTCGGGACTAGCGCCCGAGCAGTTCTTC.